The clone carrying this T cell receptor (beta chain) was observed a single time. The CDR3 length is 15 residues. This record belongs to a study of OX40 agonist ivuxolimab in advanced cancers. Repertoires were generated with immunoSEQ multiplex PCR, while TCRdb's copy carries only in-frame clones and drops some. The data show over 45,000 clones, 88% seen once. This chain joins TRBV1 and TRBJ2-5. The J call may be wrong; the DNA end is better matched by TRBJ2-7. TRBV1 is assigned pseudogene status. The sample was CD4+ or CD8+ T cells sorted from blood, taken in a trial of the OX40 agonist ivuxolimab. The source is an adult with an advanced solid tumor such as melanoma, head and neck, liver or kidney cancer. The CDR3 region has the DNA TGCACCAGCAGCCAAGGGGTGGCAAACGCCTACGAGCAGTACTTC. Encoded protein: CTSSQGVANAYEQYF.